This TCR beta chain was retrieved from a study of blood T cells in healthy people across ages. This clonotype has just one count. Alongside a J-beta primer mix, a sample-barcoded 5' primer served in a second PCR lasting roughly 6 to 12 cycles. TCRdb independently ran MiXCR on the 5' RACE reads; one entry per CDR3 protein. The repertoire includes about 940,000 distinct CDR3 sequences, roughly 52% of them detected once, and around an eighth sits in the top ten. V was clipped by 1 base and J by 2 bases; unmatched bases: 5. The germline V gene encodes CDR1 SGHTA and CDR2 FQGNSA. This CDR3 is 16 amino acids long.

V is TRBV7-2 and J is TRBJ2-1, with 7 bases identical to TRBD1. The TCR originated in a man between 25 and 39 years old in good health. The sample was blood. In DNA form, the CDR3 reads TGTGCCAGCAGCTTAGACAGGGGTGTAACCTACAATGAGCAGTTCTTC. Its protein is CASSLDRGVTYNEQFF.